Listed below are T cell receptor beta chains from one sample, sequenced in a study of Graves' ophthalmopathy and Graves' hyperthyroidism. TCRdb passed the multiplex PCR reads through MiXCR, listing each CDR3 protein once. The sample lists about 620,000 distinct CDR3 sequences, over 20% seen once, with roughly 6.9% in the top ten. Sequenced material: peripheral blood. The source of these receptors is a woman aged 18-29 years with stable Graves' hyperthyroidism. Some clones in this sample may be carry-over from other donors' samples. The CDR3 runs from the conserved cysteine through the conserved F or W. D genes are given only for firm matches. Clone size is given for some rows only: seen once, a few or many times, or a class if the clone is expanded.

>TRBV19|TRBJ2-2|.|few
TGTGCCAGTACTCGTAGGGTTGGATCCGGGGAGCTGTTTTTT
CASTRRVGSGELFF
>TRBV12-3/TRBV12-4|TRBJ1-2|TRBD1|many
TGTGCCAGCACCATTTCGGGACAGGGTCGCTATGGCTACACCTTC
CASTISGQGRYGYTF
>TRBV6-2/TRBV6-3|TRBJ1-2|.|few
TGTGCCAGCAGTTCCCGTCCGGACTTTTATGGCTACACCTTC
CASSSRPDFYGYTF
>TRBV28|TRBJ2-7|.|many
TGTGCCAGCAGCGTGGTTAACAGGCTCGACGAGCAGTACTTC
CASSVVNRLDEQYF
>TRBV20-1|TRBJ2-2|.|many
TGCAGTGCTAGGACTCACACCGGGGAGCTGTTTTTT
CSARTHTGELFF
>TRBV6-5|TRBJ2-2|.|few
TGTGCCAGCAGTTACTCCCAGAAACAGGGCGGGGAGCTGTTTTTT
CASSYSQKQGGELFF
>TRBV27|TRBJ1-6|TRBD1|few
TGTGCCAGCAAACCGACAGGGCTCCTGATACCCCTCCACTTT
CASKPTGLLIPLHF
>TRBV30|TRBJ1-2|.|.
TGTGCCTGGAGTTTTCCAACCCGAGGCTACACCTTC
CAWSFPTRGYTF
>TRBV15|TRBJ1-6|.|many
TGTGCCACCAGCATACGGACAATCTCCTATAATTCACCCCTCCACTTT
CATSIRTISYNSPLHF
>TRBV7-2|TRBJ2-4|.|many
TGTGCCAGCAGCATCTTGGCCGAAAACATTCAGTACTTC
CASSILAENIQYF
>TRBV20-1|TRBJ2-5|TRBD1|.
TGCAGTGCGCCTGGACCGGGACAGGGGCCCGTGGAGACCCAGTACTTC
CSAPGPGQGPVETQYF
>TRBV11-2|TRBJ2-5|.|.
TGTGCCAGCAGCTTAGTGGGCGGGATTTCACAAGAGACCCAGTACTTC
CASSLVGGISQETQYF
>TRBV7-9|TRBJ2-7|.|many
TGTGCCAGCAGCCCAGGGCACTACGAGCAGTACTTC
CASSPGHYEQYF
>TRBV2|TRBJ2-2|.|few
TGTGCCAGCAGTGTATCCTCCCCCGACACCGGGGAGCTGTTTTTT
CASSVSSPDTGELFF
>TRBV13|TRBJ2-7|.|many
TGTGCCAGCACAAATCCCCCCGCTACCTACGAGCAGTACTTC
CASTNPPATYEQYF
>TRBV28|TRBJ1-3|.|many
TGTGCCAGCAGACCGGCGGGAGGAAACACCATATATTTT
CASRPAGGNTIYF
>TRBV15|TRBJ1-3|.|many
TGTGCCACCAGCAGGGTCCCTAATTGGGTGCGTTCTCAGGGTGGCTCTGGAAACACCATATATTTT
CATSRVPNWVRSQGGSGNTIYF
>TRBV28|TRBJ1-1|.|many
TGTGCCAGCAGCAACACAGGGCTGGGCACTGAAGCTTTCTTT
CASSNTGLGTEAFF
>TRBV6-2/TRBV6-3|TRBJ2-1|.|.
TGTGCCAGCAGTTACGGGCGGAGCAATGAGCAGTTCTTC
CASSYGRSNEQFF
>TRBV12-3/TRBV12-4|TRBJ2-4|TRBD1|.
TGTTCCAGCAGTTTAGCGACAGGGCCCAAAAACATTCAGTACTTC
CSSSLATGPKNIQYF
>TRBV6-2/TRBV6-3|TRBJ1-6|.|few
TGTGCCAGCAGTCCCTTTGGTTCACCCCTCCACTTT
CASSPFGSPLHF
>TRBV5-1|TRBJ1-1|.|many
TGCGCCAGCAGGTGGGGATCGGACACTGAAGCTTTCTTT
CASRWGSDTEAFF
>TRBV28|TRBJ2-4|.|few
TGTGCCAGCAGTTTGCGTCAGGGCGCAAACATTCAGTACTTC
CASSLRQGANIQYF
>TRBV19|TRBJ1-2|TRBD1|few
TGTGCCAGTAGTCCTTGGGACAGCTATGGCTACACCTTC
CASSPWDSYGYTF
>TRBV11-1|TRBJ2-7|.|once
TGTGCCAGCAGCTTAGCACCAGGGGCCGTCGAGTACTTC
CASSLAPGAVEYF
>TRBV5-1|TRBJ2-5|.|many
TGCGCCAGCAGCTTGGCGGTTGATGGGATCCAGTACTTC
CASSLAVDGIQYF
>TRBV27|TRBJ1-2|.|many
TGTGCCAGCAGTTTGATCGGGCCAGGGCATGGCTACACCTTC
CASSLIGPGHGYTF
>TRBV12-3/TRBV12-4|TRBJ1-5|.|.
TGTGCCATCAGTGCCGAGGGGGGGGCCGGGCAGCCCCAGCATTTT
CAISAEGGAGQPQHF
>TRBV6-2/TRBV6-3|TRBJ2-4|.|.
TGTGCCAGCAGCCACAGCGCATCCTTGACCTTAGCCAAAAACATTCAGTACTTC
CASSHSASLTLAKNIQYF
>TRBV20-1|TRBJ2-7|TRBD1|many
TGCAGTGCCCCGGGACAGGGAAACGAGCAGTACTTC
CSAPGQGNEQYF
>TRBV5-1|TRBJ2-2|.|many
TGCGCCAGCAGCTTCCGACAGACCACCGGGGAGCTGTTTTTT
CASSFRQTTGELFF
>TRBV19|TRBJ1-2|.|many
TGTGCCAGTAGTATAGATCGGTGGTCGGGTGGCTACACCTTC
CASSIDRWSGGYTF
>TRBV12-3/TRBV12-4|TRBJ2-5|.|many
TGTGCCAGCAGTTTATTGGCAGGATTACAAGAGACCCAGTACTTC
CASSLLAGLQETQYF
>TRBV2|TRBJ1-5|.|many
TGTGCCAGCAGTGAGGGGGAAGGTCAGCCCCAGCATTTT
CASSEGEGQPQHF
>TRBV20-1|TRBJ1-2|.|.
TGCAGTGCTCCACGCGAAGGCTATGGCTACACCTTC
CSAPREGYGYTF
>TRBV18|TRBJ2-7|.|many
TGTGCCAGCTCACCAAGGGGCGGAGAGGGGTCCTACGAGCAGTACTTC
CASSPRGGEGSYEQYF
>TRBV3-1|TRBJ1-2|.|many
TGTGCCAGCAGCCAAGAAAAGTATGGCTACACCTTC
CASSQEKYGYTF
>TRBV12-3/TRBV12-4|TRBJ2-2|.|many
TGTGCCAGCAGACCCAGCGACACCGGGGAGCTGTTTTTT
CASRPSDTGELFF
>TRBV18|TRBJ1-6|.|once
TGTGCCAGCTCACCAACTCCTACGACCCAGCCGGATAATTCACCCCTCCACTTT
CASSPTPTTQPDNSPLHF
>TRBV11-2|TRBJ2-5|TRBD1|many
TGTGCCAGCAGCTTTGTGACAGGGGGCATCGAGACCCAGTACTTC
CASSFVTGGIETQYF
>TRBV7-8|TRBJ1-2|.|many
TGTGCCAGCAGCCAACCAGGGGATGGTGGCTACACCTTC
CASSQPGDGGYTF
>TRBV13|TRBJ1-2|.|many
TGTGCCAGCAGTTCAGAGATGCTGCGCTATGGCTACACCTTC
CASSSEMLRYGYTF
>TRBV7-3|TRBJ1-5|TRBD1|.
TGTGCCAGCAGCTTCCAAAGGACAGGGAGACAGCCCCAGCATTTT
CASSFQRTGRQPQHF
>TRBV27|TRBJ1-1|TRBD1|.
TGTGCCAGCAGTCCCCTCGGACAGGGCACTGAAGCTTTCTTT
CASSPLGQGTEAFF
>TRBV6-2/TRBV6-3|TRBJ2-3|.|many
TGTGCCAGCAGGATCTCAATGACAGGCCCCACAGATACGCAGTATTTT
CASRISMTGPTDTQYF
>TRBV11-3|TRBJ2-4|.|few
TGTGCCAGCAGCTTAGAGGCCGGACTAAGAAAAAACATTCAGTACTTC
CASSLEAGLRKNIQYF
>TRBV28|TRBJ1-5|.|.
TGTGCCAGCAGTTTGAGAGGGTCCGGATTCCAGCCCCAGCATTTT
CASSLRGSGFQPQHF
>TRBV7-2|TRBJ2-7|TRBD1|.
TGTGCCAGCAGCCCAGGGGGATGGGAGCAGTACTTC
CASSPGGWEQYF
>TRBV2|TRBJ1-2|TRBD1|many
TGTGCCAGCCAGTCCTCAGGGGGACATGGCTACACCTTC
CASQSSGGHGYTF
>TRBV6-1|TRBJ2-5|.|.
TGTGCCAGCAGGACGGACAGACACCAAGAGACCCAGTACTTC
CASRTDRHQETQYF
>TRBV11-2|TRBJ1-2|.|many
TGTGCCAGCAGCTTAGTGTCAGGGCTGCGTCGTGGCTATGGCTACACCTTC
CASSLVSGLRRGYGYTF
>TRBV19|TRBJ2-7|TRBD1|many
TGTGCCAGTAGTATGGGACAGGGAGACTACGAGCAGTACTTC
CASSMGQGDYEQYF